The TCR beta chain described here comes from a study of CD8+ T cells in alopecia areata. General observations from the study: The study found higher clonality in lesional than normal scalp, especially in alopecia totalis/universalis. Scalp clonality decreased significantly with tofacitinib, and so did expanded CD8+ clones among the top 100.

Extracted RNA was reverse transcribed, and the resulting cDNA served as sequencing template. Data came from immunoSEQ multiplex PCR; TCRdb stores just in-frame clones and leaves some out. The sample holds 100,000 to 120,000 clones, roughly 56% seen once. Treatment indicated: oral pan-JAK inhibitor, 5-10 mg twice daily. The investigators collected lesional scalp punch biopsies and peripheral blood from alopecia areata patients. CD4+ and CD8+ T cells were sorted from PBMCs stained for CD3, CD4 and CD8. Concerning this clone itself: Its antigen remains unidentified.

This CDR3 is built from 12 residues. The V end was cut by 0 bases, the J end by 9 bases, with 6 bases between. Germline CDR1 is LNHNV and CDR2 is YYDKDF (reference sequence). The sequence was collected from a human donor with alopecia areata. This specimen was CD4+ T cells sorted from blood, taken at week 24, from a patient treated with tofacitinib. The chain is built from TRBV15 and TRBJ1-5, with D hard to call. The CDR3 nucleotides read TGTGCCACCAGCAGAGATGAAGGGCCCCAGCATTTT. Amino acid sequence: CATSRDEGPQHF.